These 16 T cell receptor beta chains were sequenced from one sample in a study of human T cells and chemical hapten exposure. MiXCR, run by TCRdb on the RACE reads, gives a single entry per CDR3 protein. The repertoire holds about 190,000 distinct CDR3 sequences, with more than 20% as singletons. The time point here: patch test 3, about 24 weeks after DPC sensitization. Treatment specified: therapeutic diphenylcyclopropenone sensitization with weekly scalp DPC. This specimen consisted of whole blood, obtained in connection with sensitization to the hapten diphenylcyclopropenone (DPC). Source of these receptors: a woman aged 40 to 50 with alopecia areata. Some clones in this sample may be carry-over from other donors' samples.

This clonotype turned up a few times. The chain is built from TRBV6-2 or TRBV6-3 and TRBJ2-3; no clear D gene. The CDR3 has 12 amino acids. Germline V lookup: CDR1 MNHEY, CDR2 SVGEGT. The ends were cut back, 8 bases at V and 4 bases at J, with 10 bases in the middle. The DNA for the CDR3 is TGTGCCAGCCAGCGTCTCCCAGATACGCAGTATTTT. Amino acids: CASQRLPDTQYF.

The V gene is TRBV6-6, the J gene TRBJ2-7, with TRBD1 as a possible D gene (6 bases). Germline V gene sequence: CDR1 MNHNY, CDR2 SVGAGI (reference sequence). The CDR3 length is 14 residues. V was shortened by 2 bases and J by 2 bases, with 10 bases between the two germline ends. In DNA form, the CDR3 reads TGTGCCAGCAGTTACCCTGACAGGACCTACGAGCAGTACTTC. It yields the protein CASSYPDRTYEQYF.

There are a few counts of this clonotype. V usage is TRBV4-2 and J usage is TRBJ1-3; perhaps TRBD1 as D (6 bases). With 4 bases removed from V and 0 bases from J, the gap between germline ends came to 13 bases. Germline CDR1 LGHNA, CDR2 YNFKEQ. This CDR3 is 16 amino acids long. The CDR3 sequence: CASSLSYRDSGNTIYF. The CDR3 DNA is TGTGCCAGCAGCCTATCGTACAGGGACTCTGGAAACACCATATATTTT.

V usage is TRBV9 and J usage is TRBJ2-7, with a possible D match to TRBD2 (5 bases). Germline V CDR1 and CDR2: SGDLS, YYNGEE. This CDR3 has 13 amino acids. Trimming cost V 4 bases and J 2 bases, with 10 bases left between them. The CDR3 bases are TGTGCCAGCAGCAAGACTAATACCTACGAGCAGTACTTC. Translated: CASSKTNTYEQYF.

This clonotype occurred many times. The chain joins TRBV20-1 to TRBJ2-3; 8 positions agree with TRBD2. Per the germline V gene, CDR1 is DFQATT and CDR2 is SNEGSKA (reference sequence). The J segment lost 0 bases and the V segment lost 2 bases, leaving 4 bases of the junction unmatched. This CDR3 is built from 15 residues. CDR3 sequence: CSARKTSGSTDTQYF. The CDR3 region has the DNA TGCAGTGCTAGAAAAACTAGCGGAAGCACAGATACGCAGTATTTT.

This clonotype was seen a few times. The gene calls are TRBV5-1 and TRBJ2-1; the D is unclear. This CDR3 region has 14 residues. The germline gives CDR1 SGHRS, CDR2 YFSETQ. Deletions cut 0 bases from V and 6 bases from J, with 10 bases between. The DNA of the CDR3 is TGCGCCAGCAGCTTGGATGGATTTTCCAATGAGCAGTTCTTC. Its translation: CASSLDGFSNEQFF.

This clonotype showed up just a few times. The chain employs TRBV7-9 and TRBJ1-4; perhaps TRBD1 as D (5 bases). Trimming stripped 0 bases from V and 3 bases from J, with 8 bases between. In germline, CDR1 is SEHNR, CDR2 FQNEAQ (reference sequence). There are 15 residues in the CDR3. The CDR3 region is CASSLAGEANEKLFF. The CDR3 nucleotides are TGTGCCAGCAGCTTAGCGGGGGAGGCTAATGAAAAACTGTTTTTT.

This sequence joins TRBV18 and TRBJ1-2; D is possibly TRBD1 (6 bases). The CDR3 sequence is 15 residues long. CDR1 and CDR2 (germline): KGHSH, LQKENI. Trimming left V 2 bases short and J 6 bases short, with 16 bases between. The CDR3 DNA is TGTGCCAGCTCACCAGCCGTGCCAGGGGAGGATGGCTACACCTTC. Encoded protein: CASSPAVPGEDGYTF.

The V call is TRBV7-9, the J call TRBJ2-6, with D perhaps matching TRBD1 or TRBD2 (5 bases each). Trimming pared 4 bases from V and 4 bases from J, leaving 14 bases between. CDR3 length: 16 residues. From germline, CDR1 is SEHNR and CDR2 FQNEAQ (reference sequence). Here the CDR3 DNA reads TGTGCCAGCAGCTCCACTAGGGCAGGGGGGGCCAACGTCCTGACTTTC. Its translation is CASSSTRAGGANVLTF.

The CDR3 loop is CSVEVPGREELFF. CDR3 nucleotide sequence: TGCAGCGTTGAAGTACCAGGGAGGGAGGAGCTGTTTTTT. The genes are TRBV29-1 and TRBJ2-2, with 7 bases aligning to TRBD2. CDR1 SQVTM and CDR2 ANQGSEA come from the germline V gene. J gave up 10 bases and V 1 base, and 6 bases lay outside the gene matches. This CDR3 spans 13 amino acids.

This clonotype occurred a few times. This chain connects TRBV30 to TRBJ1-5; 7 bases agree with TRBD1. Germline CDR1 and CDR2: GTSNPN and SVGIG (reference sequence). V gave up 2 bases and J gave up 8 bases; unmatched junction bases: 9. The CDR3 extends over 14 amino acids. Here the CDR3 reads CAWSREQGTEPQHF. The DNA for the CDR3 is TGTGCCTGGAGTAGAGAACAGGGGACGGAGCCCCAGCATTTT.

This clonotype appeared a few times. The CDR3 DNA reads TGTGCCAGCAGTTTAGGTCGGGCCGGCCCTTACGAGCAGTACTTC. This sequence encodes CASSLGRAGPYEQYF. The chain carries TRBV27 and TRBJ2-7; no firm D call. The CDR3 is 15 amino acids. The V and J ends lost 2 bases and 4 bases respectively, with 15 bases between them. Germline assignment: CDR1 MNHEY and CDR2 SMNVEV (reference sequence).

This clonotype was seen more than once but under ten times. This chain uses TRBV6-2 or TRBV6-3 with TRBJ2-7; D might be TRBD1 (5 bases). CDR3 length equals 12 residues. The V gene's germline CDR1 is MNHEY and CDR2 SVGEGT. V lost 0 bases and J lost 10, with 10 bases in between. CDR3: CASSYSKGVQYF. Written as DNA, the CDR3 is TGTGCCAGCAGTTACTCGAAAGGGGTCCAGTACTTC.

This chain connects TRBV4-1 to TRBJ2-3; D is ambiguous. The CDR3 runs 15 residues. V dropped 4 bases and J dropped 1 base, with 12 bases sitting between them. Germline CDR1 and CDR2: MGHRA and YSYEKL. The CDR3 nucleotides are TGCGCCAGCAGCCTAGACTTTGCGGGCACAGATACGCAGTATTTT. Protein: CASSLDFAGTDTQYF.

On this clonotype itself: The junction departs from germline at one end; a sequencing error may be responsible. V gene TRBV11-2 combines with J gene TRBJ2-7; 12 nucleotides match TRBD2. Germline values: CDR1 SGHAT, CDR2 FQNNGV. CDR3 length: 11 residues. In DNA form, the CDR3 reads TGTGCCAGCAGCGAGGGACTAGCGGGTGGATTC. Protein: CASSEGLAGGF.

This clonotype was counted ten times or more. J is TRBJ2-2 and V is TRBV12-3 or TRBV12-4; D unresolved. Trimming left V 6 bases short and J 2 bases short, with 4 bases between. This CDR3 contains 12 residues. The CDR3 nucleotides are TGTGCCAGCAGCTCCAACACCGGGGAGCTGTTTTTT. Its protein product is CASSSNTGELFF.